Presented here are 4 T cell receptor beta chains from one specimen sequenced in a study of T cell responses to AZD1222 COVID-19 vaccine. Profiled with immunoSEQ multiplex PCR; TCRdb holds only in-frame clones, not every one. This table has approximately 120,000 clones, 89% appearing once. The sequencing here drew on peripheral blood, taken on day 0 of AZD1222 vaccination. The receptors derive from an adult in good health.

V and J are TRBV3-1 (or the pseudogene TRBV3-2) and TRBJ2-7, with D perhaps TRBD1 (6 bases). The V and J ends lost 3 bases and 4 bases respectively, with 13 bases between them. The CDR3 is 14 residues long. Per the germline V gene, CDR1 is LGHDT and CDR2 is YNNKEL (reference sequence). CDR3 DNA sequence: TGTGCCAGCAGCCACAGGGGTGCGAGGTACGAGCAGTACTTC. Translated: CASSHRGARYEQYF.

The V call is TRBV9, the J call TRBJ2-3, with 8 nucleotides matching TRBD2. Losses at the gene ends were 2 bases for V and 3 bases for J; bases not matched to a gene: 5. The V gene's germline CDR1 is SGDLS and CDR2 YYNGEE. The CDR3 runs 15 residues. This CDR3 reads CASSVPGLGTDTQYF. DNA for the CDR3: TGTGCCAGCAGCGTTCCGGGACTAGGAACAGATACGCAGTATTTT. Looking up the rest from reference TRBV9 and TRBJ2-3 gives the full variable domain: DSGVTQTPKHLITATGQRVTLRCSPRSGDLSVYWYQQSLDQGLQFLIQYYNGEERAKGNILERFSAQQFPDLHSELNLSSLELGDSALYFCASSVPGLGTDTQYFGPGTRLTVL.

The chain combines TRBV7-3 with TRBJ2-1; D not certain. The length of the CDR3 is 14 residues. Germline V gene sequence: CDR1 SGHTA, CDR2 FQGTGA. Trimming left V 5 bases short and J 3 bases short, with 11 bases between. The CDR3 loop is CASSPDGNYNEQFF. The CDR3 coding sequence is TGTGCCAGCAGCCCGGACGGAAACTACAATGAGCAGTTCTTC.

The chain employs TRBV6-5 and TRBJ2-1; D tentatively fits TRBD1 or TRBD2 (5 bases each). V dropped 6 bases and J dropped 2 bases, with 11 bases sitting between them. Germline assignment: CDR1 MNHEY and CDR2 SVGAGI. The CDR3 covers 14 residues. CDR3 nucleotide sequence: TGTGCCAGCAGACGGGACGTAACCTACAATGAGCAGTTCTTC. The encoded protein is CASRRDVTYNEQFF.